Shown below are 30 T cell receptor beta chains from a single sample sequenced in a study of shared clonotypes between healthy human individuals. Profiling relied on immunoSEQ multiplex PCR, and the TCRdb table lists in-frame clones only, not all of them. The profile shows about 2.4 million clones, 90% to 95% of them singletons. Sequenced sample: naive CD4+ T cells sorted from blood. Subset indicated: CD45RA+ positively selected. Receptors were obtained from a man aged 18 to 29 in good health.

This sequence joins TRBV11-2 and TRBJ2-7, with a weak D call TRBD2 (5 bases). CDR1 SGHAT and CDR2 FQNNGV come from the germline V gene. The CDR3 has 16 residues. Between the trimmed V and J ends, which lost 3 bases and 0 bases, there was a span of 15 bases. The CDR3 here is CASSFEGTKVSYEQYF. CDR3 nucleotides: TGTGCCAGCAGCTTTGAGGGAACTAAAGTCTCCTACGAGCAGTACTTC.

The V call is TRBV6-5, the J call TRBJ1-5, with D hard to call. Germline loops: CDR1 MNHEY, CDR2 SVGAGI. Trimming left V 5 bases short and J 5 bases short, with 16 bases between. There are 15 residues in the CDR3. CDR3 amino acids: CASSPGERYYQPQHF. CDR3 bases: TGTGCCAGCAGTCCTGGGGAAAGATACTATCAGCCCCAGCATTTT.

Regarding this clone: Other DNA sequences in the sample encode the same CDR3. V usage is TRBV7-2 and J usage is TRBJ2-2; 7 bases fit TRBD2. This CDR3 is 14 amino acids long. Germline V gene sequence: CDR1 SGHTA, CDR2 FQGNSA. Trimming cost V 5 bases and J 4 bases; bases outside gene matches: 4. The CDR3 loop is CASSRTGGTGELFF. CDR3 DNA: TGTGCCAGCAGCAGGACGGGGGGCACCGGGGAGCTGTTTTTT.

This clone was seen just once. The CDR3, as DNA: TGCGCCAGCAGCTTGGGTTGGTTGCGGGGGACTCAACAAGAGACCCAGTACTTC. Amino acids: CASSLGWLRGTQQETQYF. This chain connects TRBV5-1 to TRBJ2-5; 7 bases are a match to TRBD2. V gave up 0 bases and J gave up 2 bases; unmatched junction bases: 13. There are 18 residues in the CDR3. CDR1 is SGHRS and CDR2 is YFSETQ in the germline V gene.

The chain uses TRBV12-5 and TRBJ1-5, with TRBD1 identical over 7 bases. CDR1 LGHNT and CDR2 FRNRAP come from the germline V gene. J gave up 0 bases and V 2 bases, and 13 bases lay outside the gene matches. This CDR3 spans 19 amino acids. The CDR3 region is CASGLIDKGQSHSNQPQHF. Here the CDR3 DNA reads TGTGCTAGTGGTTTGATCGATAAGGGACAGAGCCATAGCAATCAGCCCCAGCATTTT.

The chain uses TRBV5-1 and TRBJ1-3; D perhaps matches TRBD1 (5 bases). Per the germline V gene, CDR1 is SGHRS and CDR2 is YFSETQ. The CDR3 loop spans 16 amino acids. V shed 4 bases and J shed 1 base, with 15 bases lying between them. The CDR3 sequence is CASSTRQGTSGNTIYF. Here the CDR3 DNA reads TGCGCCAGCAGCACCCGTCAGGGTACGTCTGGAAACACCATATATTTT.

The rearrangement links TRBV27 to TRBJ1-3; the D is unclear. Trimming took off 5 bases at V and 5 bases at J, with 13 bases between the two ends. This CDR3 has 14 residues. Germline V gives CDR1 MNHEY, CDR2 SMNVEV (reference sequence). CDR3 nucleotides: TGTGCCAGCAGTGCCGGCCCCCCCCGAAACACCATATATTTT. Amino acid sequence: CASSAGPPRNTIYF.

This rearrangement joins TRBV27 to TRBJ2-3; D unresolved. Trimming left V 3 bases short and J 0 bases short, with 13 bases between. This CDR3 spans 16 amino acids. Germline V gene data show CDR1 as MNHEY and CDR2 as SMNVEV (reference sequence). DNA for the CDR3: TGTGCCAGCAGTTTCGGTTGGCGATTGAGCACAGATACGCAGTATTTT. Translated: CASSFGWRLSTDTQYF.

The rearrangement uses TRBV10-3 and TRBJ1-2; no clear D gene. V dropped 4 bases and J dropped 0 bases, with 12 bases sitting between them. Per the germline V gene, CDR1 is ENHRY and CDR2 is SYGVKD. The CDR3 has 15 amino acids. The chain's CDR3 is CAISAGGSSNYGYTF. In DNA form, the CDR3 reads TGTGCCATCAGTGCGGGAGGCAGCTCTAACTATGGCTACACCTTC.

A word on this clone: A junction boundary mismatches the germline segment, possibly from a read error. V and J are TRBV7-7 and TRBJ1-3; D is uncertain. Germline values: CDR1 SSHAT, CDR2 FNYEAQ (reference sequence). This CDR3 contains 15 residues. CDR3 coding DNA: TGTGCTAGCAGCTTGCGTGGGGACTCTGGAAACACCATATATTTT. This encodes CASSLRGDSGNTIYF.

The chain is built from TRBV5-1 and TRBJ1-1; D might be TRBD1 (5 bases). Trimming shortened V by 6 bases and J by 1 base, and 10 bases separated the two germline ends. The CDR3 covers 13 residues. CDR1 SGHRS and CDR2 YFSETQ come from the germline V gene. DNA of the CDR3: TGCGCCAGCATGCGGGACGCGAACACTGAAGCTTTCTTT. This sequence encodes CASMRDANTEAFF.

This chain joins TRBV19 and TRBJ2-2, with a possible D match to TRBD2 (6 bases). Germline values: CDR1 LNHDA, CDR2 SQIVND (reference sequence). V was shortened by 6 bases and J by 6 bases, with 14 bases between the two germline ends. This CDR3 contains 14 residues. Written as DNA, the CDR3 is TGTGCCAGTAGGATCTCAAGGGAGGCCGGGGAGCTGTTTTTT. Protein: CASRISREAGELFF.

The V and J genes are TRBV18 and TRBJ1-2, with D perhaps TRBD1 (5 bases). Germline loops: CDR1 KGHSH, CDR2 LQKENI. Trimming pared 3 bases from V and 0 bases from J, leaving 17 bases between. This CDR3 spans 17 amino acids. CDR3 region: CASSPNWQRTTNYGYTF. CDR3 DNA: TGTGCCAGCTCACCCAACTGGCAGAGGACAACTAACTATGGCTACACCTTC. Full variable domain (outside the CDR3, taken from reference TRBV18 and TRBJ1-2): NAGVMQNPRHLVRRRGQEARLRCSPMKGHSHVYWYRQLPEEGLKFMVYLQKENIIDESGMPKERFSAEFPKEGPSILRIQQVVRGDSAAYFCASSPNWQRTTNYGYTFGSGTRLTVV.

This clone occurred a few times. V gene TRBV30 combines with J gene TRBJ1-1; 7 nucleotides line up with TRBD1. V was clipped by 4 bases and J by 1 base; unmatched bases: 3. CDR3 length: 13 amino acids. Germline assignment: CDR1 GTSNPN and CDR2 SVGIG (reference sequence). CDR3 coding DNA: TGTGCCTGGACGGGACAGCAGAACACTGAAGCTTTCTTT. Residues: CAWTGQQNTEAFF.

V gene TRBV5-4 combines with J gene TRBJ2-3; 12 bases are a match to TRBD2. CDR1 is SGHNT and CDR2 is YYREEE in the germline V gene (reference sequence). V was pared by 4 bases and J by 0 bases, with 9 bases of the junction left unmatched. This CDR3 has 18 residues. This CDR3 is CASSPSRTSGASTDTQYF. CDR3 bases: TGTGCCAGCAGCCCCTCCCGGACTAGCGGGGCTAGCACAGATACGCAGTATTTT.

The chain links TRBV28 to TRBJ1-4; 10 bases agree with TRBD1. Germline CDR1 reads MDHEN; CDR2 reads SYDVKM. V lost 4 bases and J lost 7; bases outside the gene matches: 9. The CDR3 extends over 16 amino acids. As DNA, the CDR3 is TGTGCCAGCAGTTCCCGATCGACAGGGGGCGGTGAAAAACTGTTTTTT. Protein: CASSSRSTGGGEKLFF.

The rearrangement uses TRBV7-9 and TRBJ2-3; TRBD1 aligns across 9 bases. Germline V gene lookup returns CDR1 SEHNR and CDR2 FQNEAQ (reference sequence). The length of the CDR3 is 15 residues. The trim removed 1 base at V and 5 bases at J, leaving 4 bases unmatched. The DNA of the CDR3 is TGTGCCAGCAGCTTAGGGGACAGGGAGCAAGATACGCAGTATTTT. Translated, it gives CASSLGDREQDTQYF.

The chain combines TRBV6-6 with TRBJ2-1; 10 positions match TRBD1. Trimming at V came to 6 bases and at J to 6 bases, leaving 8 bases not matched to a gene. The CDR3 is made up of 15 amino acids. In germline, CDR1 is MNHNY, CDR2 SVGAGI (reference sequence). CDR3: CASRDGQGESNEQFF. CDR3 nucleotides: TGTGCCAGCAGAGACGGACAGGGGGAGTCCAATGAGCAGTTCTTC.

The chain has TRBV10-1 and TRBJ1-5; unclear D gene. The V end lost 2 bases, the J end lost 0 bases, and 11 bases lay between the germline ends. CDR3 length: 16 residues. The germline gives CDR1 WNHNN, CDR2 SYGVQD (reference sequence). The CDR3 loop reads CASSEGSLDSNQPQHF. The CDR3 bases are TGCGCCAGCAGTGAGGGGAGCCTTGATAGCAATCAGCCCCAGCATTTT.

In this sample, this clone turned up once. This chain connects TRBV5-6 to TRBJ2-2, with D tentatively TRBD2 (6 bases). Germline V gene sequence: CDR1 SGHDT, CDR2 YYEEEE. The CDR3 is 17 amino acids. Between the trimmed V and J ends, which lost 4 bases and 0 bases, there was a span of 16 bases. As DNA, the CDR3 is TGTGCCAGCAGCCCGACGGACTACCGTGCGAACACCGGGGAGCTGTTTTTT. Translated, it gives CASSPTDYRANTGELFF.

This chain links TRBV27 with TRBJ2-7, with D perhaps matching TRBD1 or TRBD2 (5 bases each). The CDR3 totals 13 residues. With 1 base removed from V and 3 bases from J, the gap between germline ends came to 7 bases. Germline values: CDR1 MNHEY, CDR2 SMNVEV (reference sequence). CDR3 residues: CASSLLGVYEQYF. The CDR3 bases are TGTGCCAGCAGTTTATTGGGGGTCTACGAGCAGTACTTC.

Only one count was recorded for this clone. V is TRBV7-2 and J is TRBJ2-1; D is perhaps TRBD1 (5 bases). Germline assignment: CDR1 SGHTA and CDR2 FQGNSA. The CDR3 loop spans 17 amino acids. The V gene lost 4 bases and the J gene lost 5 bases, with 21 bases spanning the gap. In DNA form, the CDR3 reads TGTGCCAGCAGCTCTAGAGTCGGACAAATATCGAACAATGAGCAGTTCTTC. It specifies CASSSRVGQISNNEQFF.

This clone was observed a single time. The chain recombines TRBV30 with TRBJ1-2, with TRBD1 matching over 8 bases. Germline trimming cut 0 bases from V and 4 bases from J; bases unmatched to any gene: 7. The length of the CDR3 is 15 residues. Per the germline V gene, CDR1 is GTSNPN and CDR2 is SVGIG (reference sequence). CDR3 nucleotides: TGTGCCTGGAGTGTTGCAGGGACAGGTCTCTATGGCTACACCTTC. Encoded protein: CAWSVAGTGLYGYTF.

The chain recombines TRBV9 with TRBJ2-7, with D tentatively TRBD1 (6 bases). Germline V gene data show CDR1 as SGDLS and CDR2 as YYNGEE. The CDR3 consists of 16 residues. The V and J ends lost 4 bases and 0 bases respectively, with 17 bases between them. The CDR3 sequence: CASSPHMGAVSYEQYF. As DNA, the CDR3 is TGTGCCAGCAGCCCCCATATGGGGGCCGTCTCCTACGAGCAGTACTTC. Variable domain in full (rest from reference TRBV9 and TRBJ2-7): DSGVTQTPKHLITATGQRVTLRCSPRSGDLSVYWYQQSLDQGLQFLIQYYNGEERAKGNILERFSAQQFPDLHSELNLSSLELGDSALYFCASSPHMGAVSYEQYFGPGTRLTVT.

The chain combines TRBV29-1 with TRBJ2-3, with a weak D call TRBD2 (7 bases). V was shortened by 3 bases and J by 2 bases, with 21 bases between the two germline ends. Germline CDR1 SQVTM, CDR2 ANQGSEA. This CDR3 is 17 amino acids long. CDR3 sequence (DNA): TGCAGCGTTGATGTTAGGCGGCAGGGGAGGGTCACAGATACGCAGTATTTT. This codes for CSVDVRRQGRVTDTQYF.

The CDR3 nucleotides read TGCGCCAGCAGCCCTTTTGGGGGGTTGATCACTGAAGCTTTCTTT. Translated: CASSPFGGLITEAFF. The rearrangement uses TRBV5-1 and TRBJ1-1; a weak D match, TRBD1 (5 bases). This CDR3 has 15 amino acids. Trimming removed 4 bases from V and 4 bases from J, with 17 bases in between. Per the germline V gene, CDR1 is SGHRS and CDR2 is YFSETQ.

J is TRBJ1-1 and V is TRBV10-3; no clear D. This CDR3 is built from 12 residues. Trimming left V 11 bases short and J 4 bases short, with 14 bases between. CDR1 ENHRY and CDR2 SYGVKD come from the germline V gene. The CDR3 spells CAASNTGTEAFF. The CDR3 DNA is TGTGCCGCATCAAATACTGGCACTGAAGCTTTCTTT.

V gene TRBV30 combines with J gene TRBJ2-2; tentatively, D is TRBD2 (6 bases). The CDR3 is 15 amino acids. The V gene lost 4 bases and the J gene lost 6 bases, with 18 bases spanning the gap. CDR1 and CDR2 (germline): GTSNPN, SVGIG (reference sequence). CDR3 nucleotides: TGTGCCTGGAAAGGGAGTGGAGGGCGTGCCGGGGAGCTGTTTTTT. It specifies CAWKGSGGRAGELFF.

This clone was seen only once. This chain links TRBV5-8 with TRBJ2-5; 10 bases align to TRBD1. There are 16 residues in the CDR3. Germline assignment: CDR1 SGHTS and CDR2 YDEGEE. V shed 4 bases, J shed 1 base, and the junction held 7 bases outside the gene matches. The CDR3 here is CASSKGQGIAQETQYF. CDR3 nucleotide sequence: TGTGCCAGCAGCAAGGGACAGGGGATAGCCCAAGAGACCCAGTACTTC.

The chain has TRBV5-4 and TRBJ1-2; D is ambiguous. The germline gives CDR1 SGHNT, CDR2 YYREEE (reference sequence). The CDR3 has 15 amino acids. V lost 1 base, J lost 4 bases, and 14 bases lay in between. CDR3 in amino acids: CASSLSGSDGYGYTF. The CDR3 nucleotides are TGTGCCAGCAGCTTGTCCGGAAGTGATGGCTATGGCTACACCTTC.